The 21 T cell receptor beta chains in this list originate from one sample, sequenced in a study of CD8 T cells in cerebrospinal fluid in Alzheimer's disease. For each CDR3 protein, TCRdb gives one entry from its re-call of the 10x single-cell sequencing reads, without DNA. The data show fewer than 350 distinct CDR3 sequences, and the top ten clones hold approximately 40%. Sequencing used cerebrospinal fluid. These receptors came from a human donor with mild cognitive impairment.

This clonotype ranks as large in terms of frequency. This chain joins TRBV4-1 and TRBJ1-1; TCRdb lists TRBD1, though no DNA is available to test this call. The germline CDR1 and CDR2 sequences are MGHRA and YSYEKL. This CDR3 comprises 15 residues. The CDR3: CASSQGARGGTEAFF.

V gene TRBV4-3 combines with J gene TRBJ2-7; TCRdb returns TRBD2, unconfirmable since there is no DNA. In germline, CDR1 is LGHNA, CDR2 YSLEER. This CDR3 is 16 amino acids long. The CDR3 here is CASSQGPSSGSYEQYF.

This clonotype counts as medium-sized by frequency. This chain connects TRBV6-2 or TRBV6-3 to TRBJ2-1; with no DNA, the TCRdb D assignment of TRBD1 cannot be verified. The CDR3 contains 16 residues. From germline, CDR1 is MNHEY and CDR2 SVGEGT. The chain's CDR3 is CASRPAGTGANNEQFF.

This clonotype ranks as medium-sized in terms of frequency. The gene calls are TRBV5-6 and TRBJ1-1; there is no DNA to check the TCRdb D call of TRBD1. The CDR3 spans 13 residues. Germline CDR1 is SGHDT and CDR2 is YYEEEE. The CDR3 spells CASSNRVATEAFF.

In terms of frequency, this clonotype is large. The gene calls are TRBV7-9 and TRBJ2-5. The CDR3 is made up of 12 amino acids. Per the germline V gene, CDR1 is SEHNR and CDR2 is FQNEAQ (reference sequence). CDR3 region: CASSFSQETQYF. Filled out from reference TRBV7-9 and TRBJ2-5, the complete variable domain reads DTGVSQNPRHKITKRGQNVTFRCDPISEHNRLYWYRQTLGQGPEFLTYFQNEAQLEKSRLLSDRFSAERPKGSFSTLEIQRTEQGDSAMYLCASSFSQETQYFGPGTRLLVL.

This clonotype shows up as large by frequency. The rearrangement uses TRBV7-2 and TRBJ1-2; as DNA is missing, the TRBD1 call by TCRdb cannot be tested. Germline V gene data show CDR1 as SGHTA and CDR2 as FQGNSA. The CDR3 loop spans 15 amino acids. CDR3 loop: CASSLTGGAYYGYTF.

In terms of frequency, this clonotype is medium-sized. The rearrangement uses TRBV6-2 or TRBV6-3 and TRBJ2-3; TCRdb selects TRBD1, and the lack of DNA leaves this call unchecked. Germline V gene sequence: CDR1 MNHEY, CDR2 SVGEGT. The CDR3 is 15 residues long. CDR3 in amino acids: CASSDRQGGTDTQYF.

This clonotype registers medium-sized by frequency. V usage is TRBV7-8 and J usage is TRBJ2-3. CDR1 and CDR2 from the germline V gene are SGHVS and FQNEAQ. The CDR3 is made up of 13 amino acids. This CDR3 reads CASSLDSTDTQYF.

This clonotype is labeled medium-sized based on frequency. This chain links TRBV30 with TRBJ2-3; the TCRdb call, TRBD2, lacks DNA for checking. This CDR3 is built from 13 residues. Germline V gene lookup returns CDR1 GTSNPN and CDR2 SVGIG (reference sequence). The CDR3 loop is CAWSYGGGDTQYF.

This clonotype is deemed large by its frequency. The chain recombines TRBV2 with TRBJ2-7. This CDR3 spans 15 amino acids. Germline CDR1 SNHLY, CDR2 FYNNEI. CDR3 loop: CASSGSSRDLYEQYF. Variable domain in full (rest from reference TRBV2 and TRBJ2-7): EPEVTQTPSHQVTQMGQEVILRCVPISNHLYFYWYRQILGQKVEFLVSFYNNEISEKSEIFDDQFSVERPDGSNFTLKIRSTKLEDSAMYFCASSGSSRDLYEQYFGPGTRLTVT.

By frequency, this clonotype is medium-sized. This chain connects TRBV5-1 to TRBJ1-4; lacking DNA, the TRBD1 call made by TCRdb goes unchecked. Per the germline V gene, CDR1 is SGHRS and CDR2 is YFSETQ. The CDR3 is made up of 15 amino acids. The CDR3 sequence: CASSLRAGMGEKLFF.

This clonotype is labeled hyperexpanded based on frequency. The rearrangement links TRBV12-3 or TRBV12-4 to TRBJ1-1. The CDR3 covers 13 residues. The CDR3 protein is CASSLEVSGEAFF.

In terms of frequency, this clonotype is large (0.1 to 1%). This rearrangement joins TRBV11-2 to TRBJ1-1; TCRdb reports TRBD1, a call that lacks DNA to check it against. Germline V lookup: CDR1 SGHAT, CDR2 FQNNGV. This CDR3 region has 15 residues. CDR3 sequence reads: CASSRGQGRGTEAFF.

The chain is built from TRBV27 and TRBJ1-6; the D call of TRBD1 rests on TCRdb alone, since no DNA is present to check it. The CDR3 sequence is 15 residues long. CDR1 is MNHEY, CDR2 SMNVEV, per germline (reference sequence). CDR3: CASSLRQGNNSPLHF.

This clonotype is deemed hyperexpanded (1% or more) by its frequency. The chain links TRBV20-1 to TRBJ2-1; the D gene TCRdb calls, TRBD2, cannot be checked with no DNA. CDR1 and CDR2 (germline): DFQATT, SNEGSKA (reference sequence). This CDR3 region has 13 residues. CDR3: CSAPTSGWSGQFF.

This clonotype is deemed medium-sized by its frequency. The rearrangement uses TRBV27 and TRBJ2-2; TCRdb calls TRBD2, which cannot be checked without DNA. CDR1 is MNHEY, CDR2 SMNVEV, per germline (reference sequence). The CDR3 covers 15 residues. The CDR3 protein is CASSGLAGGFGELFF.

This clonotype is classed as large (0.1 to 1%) by frequency. The chain employs TRBV7-2 and TRBJ2-7; TCRdb names TRBD1, which stays unverified in the absence of DNA. The CDR3 is made up of 16 amino acids. Germline loops: CDR1 SGHTA, CDR2 FQGNSA. CDR3 protein: CASSFSRTGISYEQYF.

Frequency places this clonotype as large (0.1 to 1%). The chain has TRBV30 and TRBJ1-2; TCRdb designates TRBD1, a call that cannot be tested without DNA. Germline V lookup: CDR1 GTSNPN, CDR2 SVGIG (reference sequence). The CDR3 length is 15 residues. This CDR3 reads CAWRGTREQLEGYTF.

Considering frequency, this clonotype is large. The chain has TRBV28 and TRBJ1-4; TCRdb proposes TRBD1, but this gene call is untestable without DNA. CDR3 length: 16 amino acids. The germline V gene encodes CDR1 MDHEN and CDR2 SYDVKM. CDR3 residues: CASSPYPGQIGEKLFF.

This clonotype is deemed large by its frequency. The chain joins TRBV14 to TRBJ2-1; the TCRdb D gene call, TRBD2, has no DNA to confirm it. The CDR3 covers 13 residues. Germline loops: CDR1 SGHDN, CDR2 FVKESK. CDR3 sequence: CASSQALVAQQFF.

This clonotype is called medium-sized (0.01 to 0.1%) based on its frequency. CDR3 sequence reads: CASSLELAGVGETQYF. The V call is TRBV5-4, the J call TRBJ2-5; TCRdb's D call, TRBD2, is unchecked because there is no DNA. CDR3 length equals 16 residues. Germline loops: CDR1 SGHNT, CDR2 YYREEE (reference sequence).